Below are 9 T cell receptor beta chains sequenced from a single sample in a study of cytomegalovirus exposure and HLA in healthy donors. Profiled with immunoSEQ multiplex PCR; TCRdb holds only in-frame clones, not every one. Of about 360,000 clones listed, just over 85% were seen once; the top ten hold roughly 0.83%. The sequenced sample was PBMCs. These receptors were taken from a woman under 30 in good health and CMV-seronegative.

The V and J genes are TRBV28 and TRBJ1-1, with TRBD1 as a possible D gene (5 bases). V dropped 4 bases and J dropped 8 bases, with 11 bases sitting between them. Germline-derived CDR1 and CDR2 are MDHEN and SYDVKM. This CDR3 contains 12 residues. CDR3 region: CASSYWQGEAFF. CDR3 nucleotide sequence: TGTGCCAGCAGTTATTGGCAGGGAGAAGCTTTCTTT.

This clone appeared once. The chain uses TRBV25-1 and TRBJ1-4; possibly TRBD1 for D (5 bases). Germline V gene sequence: CDR1 MGHDK, CDR2 SYGVNS. V lost 5 bases and J lost 5, with 9 bases in between. CDR3 length: 13 residues. CDR3 sequence reads: CASSRAGNEKLFF. As DNA, the CDR3 is TGTGCCAGCAGTCGGGCAGGGAATGAAAAACTGTTTTTT.

The chain has TRBV13 and TRBJ2-7, with TRBD2 matching over 7 bases. This CDR3 region has 15 residues. Germline assignment: CDR1 PRHDT and CDR2 FYEKMQ (reference sequence). The V and J ends lost 1 base and 6 bases, in that order; junction bases with no gene match: 9. The CDR3 loop is CASSLVTASGPEQYF. DNA of the CDR3: TGTGCCAGCAGCTTAGTGACGGCTAGCGGACCCGAGCAGTACTTC. The variable domain in full, completed from reference TRBV13 and TRBJ2-7, reads AAGVIQSPRHLIKEKRETATLKCYPIPRHDTVYWYQQGPGQDPQFLISFYEKMQSDKGSIPDRFSAQQFSDYHSELNMSSLELGDSALYFCASSLVTASGPEQYFGPGTRLTVT.

The rearrangement links TRBV5-4 to TRBJ1-4; tentatively, D is TRBD1 (5 bases). CDR1 is SGHNT, CDR2 YYREEE, per germline (reference sequence). The CDR3 sequence is 13 residues long. With 5 bases removed from V and 6 bases from J, the gap between germline ends came to 11 bases. CDR3 bases: TGTGCCAGCAGGGGCGGGGACCATGAAAAACTGTTTTTT. This sequence encodes CASRGGDHEKLFF.

The rearrangement joins TRBV30 to TRBJ2-1, with 12 bases aligning to TRBD1. CDR1 and CDR2 (germline): GTSNPN, SVGIG (reference sequence). The CDR3 contains 16 residues. Losses at the gene ends were 1 base for V and 4 bases for J; bases not matched to a gene: 5. In DNA, the CDR3 is TGTGCCTGGAGTGGGGGGACAGGGGGCAAATACAATGAGCAGTTCTTC. Translating it yields CAWSGGTGGKYNEQFF.

The chain uses TRBV5-4 and TRBJ2-5; D may be TRBD1 (7 bases). The CDR3 is 14 residues long. Germline V CDR1 and CDR2: SGHNT, YYREEE (reference sequence). V lost 4 bases, J lost 0 bases, and 10 bases lay in between. The CDR3 nucleotides read TGTGCCAGCAGCGCGGGACAGTACCAAGAGACCCAGTACTTC. Amino acids: CASSAGQYQETQYF.

The chain links TRBV10-3 to TRBJ1-1; maybe TRBD1 (6 bases). V was clipped by 8 bases and J by 1 base, with 11 bases between them. CDR3 size: 13 residues. Germline assignment: CDR1 ENHRY and CDR2 SYGVKD. CDR3 nucleotides: TGTGCCATCTCGGACAGAACGAACACTGAAGCTTTCTTT. It translates to CAISDRTNTEAFF.

The chain links TRBV28 to TRBJ2-1, with TRBD2 identical over 13 bases. Germline V lookup: CDR1 MDHEN, CDR2 SYDVKM. Losses at the gene ends were 2 bases for V and 5 bases for J; bases not matched to a gene: 6. This CDR3 has 17 residues. CDR3 loop: CASSLRLAGGDDNEQFF. The CDR3 nucleotides read TGTGCCAGCAGTTTAAGACTAGCGGGGGGAGATGACAATGAGCAGTTCTTC. Filled out from reference TRBV28 and TRBJ2-1, the complete variable domain reads DVKVTQSSRYLVKRTGEKVFLECVQDMDHENMFWYRQDPGLGLRLIYFSYDVKMKEKGDIPEGYSVSREKKERFSLILESASTNQTSMYLCASSLRLAGGDDNEQFFGPGTRLTVL.

The chain has TRBV11-3 and TRBJ2-1, with D tentatively TRBD1 (6 bases). Trimming shortened V by 8 bases and J by 4 bases, and 12 bases separated the two germline ends. Germline V lookup: CDR1 SGHNT, CDR2 YENEEA. CDR3 size: 13 residues. The DNA of the CDR3 is TGTGCCAGCGGTACAGGGAAATACAATGAGCAGTTCTTC. This sequence encodes CASGTGKYNEQFF.